These 26 T cell receptor beta chains share one sample of origin, sequenced in a study of response to subunit inactivated influenza vaccine. TCRdb independently ran MiXCR on the RT-PCR reads; one entry per CDR3 protein. The sample records about 500,000 distinct CDR3 sequences, more than 15% being singletons. The sequences come from CD4+ T cells sorted from PBMCs, collected less than 30 months after vaccination. The source of these receptors is a man between 45 and 75 years old who received an inactivated influenza vaccine.

A few counts support this clonotype. The chain links TRBV7-9 to TRBJ2-7, with D tentatively TRBD1 or TRBD2 (5 bases each). The germline CDR1 and CDR2 sequences are SEHNR and FQNEAQ (reference sequence). CDR3 size: 14 residues. Trimming removed 1 base at V and 5 bases at J, with 12 bases between. CDR3 in amino acids: CASSLGGGENEQYF. CDR3 nucleotides: TGTGCCAGCAGCTTAGGTGGGGGTGAAAACGAGCAGTACTTC.

J is TRBJ2-1 and V is TRBV27; 8 nucleotides align to TRBD1. Germline V lookup: CDR1 MNHEY, CDR2 SMNVEV (reference sequence). This CDR3 contains 16 residues. V gave up 6 bases and J gave up 2 bases; unmatched junction bases: 9. The CDR3 DNA is TGTGCCAGCAGAAGAGCCGGGACAGGTCCCTACAATGAGCAGTTCTTC. As protein: CASRRAGTGPYNEQFF.

This clonotype has a handful of counts. The genes are TRBV7-2 and TRBJ2-1, with 7 bases fitting TRBD2. Germline V lookup: CDR1 SGHTA, CDR2 FQGNSA. The CDR3 has 17 amino acids. The ends lost 1 base at V and 6 bases at J; junction bases unmatched: 12. This CDR3 is CASSLGRSGVSANEQFF. The CDR3 region has the DNA TGTGCCAGCAGCTTAGGGAGGAGCGGGGTTAGCGCCAATGAGCAGTTCTTC.

This clonotype was recorded many times. The genes are TRBV5-1 and TRBJ2-1, with D hard to call. Germline lookup yields CDR1 SGHRS and CDR2 YFSETQ. V shed 0 bases and J shed 5 bases, with 12 bases lying between them. This CDR3 region has 15 residues. CDR3: CASSLVVSGDNEQFF. CDR3 in DNA: TGCGCCAGCAGCTTGGTTGTGTCTGGGGACAATGAGCAGTTCTTC.

The chain couples TRBV20-1 to TRBJ2-7, with 7 bases lining up with TRBD1. This CDR3 comprises 14 residues. V lost 5 bases and J lost 2; bases outside the gene matches: 9. Germline V CDR1 and CDR2: DFQATT, SNEGSKA (reference sequence). Here the CDR3 reads CSAPGTVFTYEQYF. As DNA, the CDR3 is TGCAGTGCTCCTGGGACAGTTTTCACCTACGAGCAGTACTTC.

The CDR3 loop reads CASSPGGPALFF. The CDR3 DNA sequence: TGTGCCAGCAGCCCGGGGGGCCCAGCACTGTTTTTT. The chain combines TRBV21-1 with TRBJ1-4. TRBV21-1 is classified as a pseudogene. The CDR3 length is 12 residues.

This sequence joins TRBV11-2 and TRBJ2-7; D is perhaps TRBD2 (6 bases). The ends were cut back, 4 bases at V and 2 bases at J, with 12 bases in the middle. There are 14 residues in the CDR3. CDR1 is SGHAT, CDR2 FQNNGV, per germline. The CDR3 DNA is TGTGCCAGCAGCTCGCTGCGGGGAGCCTACGAGCAGTACTTC. It yields the protein CASSSLRGAYEQYF. The full variable domain, in which reference TRBV11-2 and TRBJ2-7 provide the parts outside the CDR3, is EAGVAQSPRYKIIEKRQSVAFWCNPISGHATLYWYQQILGQGPKLLIQFQNNGVVDDSQLPKDRFSAERLKGVDSTLKIQPAKLEDSAVYLCASSSLRGAYEQYFGPGTRLTVT.

This clonotype was seen at least ten times. The rearrangement links TRBV29-1 to TRBJ2-7, with 7 bases matching TRBD1. Germline V gene lookup returns CDR1 SQVTM and CDR2 ANQGSEA. The CDR3 consists of 12 residues. V lost 5 bases, J lost 2 bases, and 3 bases stayed unmatched. The CDR3 sequence is CSVRDSPYEQYF. The CDR3 region has the DNA TGCAGCGTTCGGGACAGCCCCTACGAGCAGTACTTC.

The chain combines TRBV6-1 with TRBJ2-3; D perhaps matches TRBD2 (6 bases). The length of the CDR3 is 15 residues. Germline loops: CDR1 MNHNS, CDR2 SASEGT. The ends were cut back, 4 bases at V and 1 base at J, with 12 bases in the middle. In DNA, the CDR3 is TGTGCCAGCAGTGGAGCCGGGACTCGCACAGATACGCAGTATTTT. Translation gives CASSGAGTRTDTQYF.

In its sample, this clonotype was seen many times. CDR3 loop: CASSYGPTWGEQFF. As DNA, the CDR3 is TGTGCCAGCAGTTACGGGCCAACTTGGGGTGAGCAGTTCTTC. The chain joins TRBV6-5 to TRBJ2-1; unclear D gene. This CDR3 is 14 amino acids long. Per germline, CDR1 MNHEY and CDR2 SVGAGI. V lost 2 bases and J 9 bases, leaving 14 bases between the germline ends.

This chain connects TRBV3-1 to TRBJ2-7; D may be TRBD2 (6 bases). Germline V lookup: CDR1 LGHDT, CDR2 YNNKEL (reference sequence). This CDR3 is built from 15 residues. V gave up 4 bases and J gave up 3 bases, with 16 bases separating them. In DNA form, the CDR3 reads TGTGCCAGCAGCCGGGAGCGGGCTAGCGTCTACGAGCAGTACTTC. This sequence encodes CASSRERASVYEQYF.

This clonotype has more than one count but fewer than ten. The chain joins TRBV20-1 to TRBJ1-4; 11 bases are a match to TRBD1. V was clipped by 5 bases and J by 12 bases; unmatched bases: 8. The CDR3 has 13 residues. Germline V gives CDR1 DFQATT, CDR2 SNEGSKA (reference sequence). The CDR3 DNA reads as TGCAGTGCTCCGGGACAGGGGGATTTGGAACTGTTTTTT. It encodes CSAPGQGDLELFF.

This rearrangement joins TRBV25-1 to TRBJ1-2, with TRBD1 identical over 8 bases. The V and J ends lost 0 bases and 8 bases, in that order; junction bases with no gene match: 8. This CDR3 spans 15 amino acids. The germline V gene has CDR1 MGHDK and CDR2 SYGVNS. This CDR3 is CASSEYRTGSDGYTF. The CDR3 DNA reads TGTGCCAGCAGTGAATATCGGACAGGGAGTGACGGCTACACCTTC.

This chain links TRBV11-1 with TRBJ2-6; D ambiguous. V was pared by 8 bases and J by 1 base, with 12 bases between. The CDR3 totals 15 residues. Per germline, CDR1 SGHAT and CDR2 FQDESV (reference sequence). Here the CDR3 DNA reads TGTGCCAGCGGGCCAGGCAGATCTGGGGCCAACGTCCTGACTTTC. It is translated as CASGPGRSGANVLTF.

This clonotype was detected a few times. The chain links TRBV5-1 to TRBJ1-1; 8 nucleotides agree with TRBD1. Unmatched junction bases numbered 5, after V lost 4 bases and J lost 6 bases. From germline, CDR1 is SGHRS and CDR2 YFSETQ. The CDR3 loop spans 13 amino acids. CDR3 coding DNA: TGCGCCAGCAGCACAGGGGGGGTACCTGAAGCTTTCTTT. Its protein is CASSTGGVPEAFF.

This clonotype has just a few counts. The chain links TRBV5-1 to TRBJ1-5, with 8 bases aligning to TRBD1. Germline CDR1 and CDR2: SGHRS and YFSETQ. V lost 4 bases and J lost 6; bases outside the gene matches: 3. CDR3 length: 13 amino acids. CDR3 amino acids: CASSLTGVQPQHF. CDR3 nucleotide sequence: TGCGCCAGCAGCCTGACAGGGGTTCAGCCCCAGCATTTT.

CDR3 in amino acids: CSARAWGLYNEQFF. Here the CDR3 DNA reads TGCAGTGCTAGGGCCTGGGGTCTCTACAATGAGCAGTTCTTC. V usage is TRBV20-1 and J usage is TRBJ2-1, with D uncertain. V was cut by 3 bases and J by 3 bases, with 12 bases left in between. The CDR3 runs to 14 residues. Germline V gives CDR1 DFQATT, CDR2 SNEGSKA (reference sequence).

J is TRBJ2-7 and V is TRBV25-1; 8 nucleotides line up with TRBD2. The CDR3 is 14 amino acids. V lost 3 bases and J lost 3; bases outside the gene matches: 4. Per germline, CDR1 MGHDK and CDR2 SYGVNS. The CDR3 bases are TGTGCCAGCAGTGACAGCGGGAGAAGCTACGAGCAGTACTTC. The encoded protein is CASSDSGRSYEQYF.

Only a few counts were recorded for this clonotype. This chain joins TRBV27 and TRBJ2-5; 9 bases agree with TRBD2. V lost 1 base and J lost 4; bases outside the gene matches: 7. This CDR3 contains 16 residues. CDR1 is MNHEY and CDR2 is SMNVEV in the germline V gene (reference sequence). CDR3 loop: CASSLYQAGGLETQYF. As DNA, the CDR3 is TGTGCCAGCAGTTTATATCAAGCGGGGGGCCTAGAGACCCAGTACTTC.

This clonotype has at least ten counts. The chain uses TRBV12-3 or TRBV12-4 and TRBJ2-7, with D perhaps TRBD1 (5 bases). With 3 bases removed from V and 5 bases from J, the gap between germline ends came to 11 bases. The CDR3 totals 13 residues. CDR3 bases: TGTGCCAGCAGTTTTTCCCAGGGCCACGAGCAGTACTTC. Its translation is CASSFSQGHEQYF.

The J gene is TRBJ2-2, the V gene TRBV7-9; TRBD1 agrees at 9 bases. Germline loops: CDR1 SEHNR, CDR2 FQNEAQ (reference sequence). This CDR3 region has 16 residues. V lost 5 bases and J lost 5; bases outside the gene matches: 9. In DNA, the CDR3 is TGTGCCAGCAGCCCCACACCGGGACAGGGTACCGGGGAGCTGTTTTTT. Protein sequence: CASSPTPGQGTGELFF.

The chain carries TRBV24-1 and TRBJ2-3; 8 positions agree with TRBD2. Germline values: CDR1 KGHDR, CDR2 SFDVKD. J gave up 7 bases and V 3 bases, and 8 bases lay outside the gene matches. The CDR3 has 15 amino acids. The CDR3 sequence is CATSDGGTRGHTQYF. The CDR3 bases are TGTGCCACCAGTGATGGCGGGACTAGAGGACATACGCAGTATTTT.

This clonotype was observed a handful of times. V gene TRBV3-1 combines with J gene TRBJ2-7; weak D call: TRBD1 (6 bases). V was clipped by 3 bases and J by 0 bases, with 15 bases between them. Germline V gene data show CDR1 as LGHDT and CDR2 as YNNKEL (reference sequence). This CDR3 region has 16 residues. The CDR3 spells CASSQDTGLSSYEQYF. The CDR3 DNA is TGTGCCAGCAGCCAGGATACAGGGTTATCCTCCTACGAGCAGTACTTC.

This clonotype was detected a few times. The V gene is TRBV5-1, the J gene TRBJ2-3; D not certain. The germline gives CDR1 SGHRS, CDR2 YFSETQ. The CDR3 sequence is 14 residues long. V shed 2 bases and J shed 4 bases, with 11 bases lying between them. In nucleotides, the CDR3 is TGCGCCAGCAGCTTTACCCCATGGGCAGATACGCAGTATTTT. This gives the protein CASSFTPWADTQYF.

J is TRBJ2-6 and V is TRBV10-3, with D perhaps being TRBD1 or TRBD2 (6 bases each). Germline V gene data show CDR1 as ENHRY and CDR2 as SYGVKD. Trimming pared 4 bases from V and 0 bases from J, leaving 13 bases between. This CDR3 comprises 17 residues. The CDR3 protein is CAISGGGPYSGANVLTF. CDR3 nucleotides: TGTGCCATCAGTGGTGGGGGGCCATACTCTGGGGCCAACGTCCTGACTTTC.

The V and J genes are TRBV29-1 and TRBJ2-5, with 7 bases aligning to TRBD2. The CDR3 loop spans 13 amino acids. Germline values: CDR1 SQVTM, CDR2 ANQGSEA. J was trimmed by 2 bases and V by 6 bases; bases with no gene match: 6. CDR3 sequence reads: CSVARTRQETQYF. For the CDR3, the DNA is TGCAGCGTCGCCCGGACTAGACAAGAGACCCAGTACTTC.